One and the same sample provided the 14 T cell receptor beta chains below, sequenced in a study of T cells in localized non-small cell lung cancer. TCRdb keeps only in-frame clones here, not all; method: immunoSEQ multiplex PCR. The sample lists about 25,000 clones; 75% to 90% were seen once. The sample in question was peripheral blood, obtained before any cancer treatment. Source of these receptors: an older female donor with stage I lung adenocarcinoma.

The CDR3 bases are TGTGCCATCCGTATTTGGGTCCGTATTACTAGCGGGACAGTGGACGAGCAGTACTTC. As protein: CAIRIWVRITSGTVDEQYF. This rearrangement joins TRBV10-3 to TRBJ2-7; 10 bases line up with TRBD2. Per the germline V gene, CDR1 is ENHRY and CDR2 is SYGVKD. Germline trimming cut 8 bases from V and 5 bases from J; bases unmatched to any gene: 24. The CDR3 length is 19 residues.

This clone was detected once. The chain couples TRBV6-1 to TRBJ1-2; 8 nucleotides line up with TRBD1. CDR3 size: 14 residues. Looked up from germline, CDR1 is MNHNS and CDR2 is SASEGT. V trimming: 6 bases; J trimming: 6 bases; junction bases outside the gene matches: 9. CDR3 sequence reads: CASRPDRVRNGYTF. CDR3 DNA: TGTGCCAGCAGGCCGGACAGGGTCCGGAATGGCTACACCTTC.

The rearrangement links TRBV6-5 to TRBJ1-2; D unresolved. Germline V gives CDR1 MNHEY, CDR2 SVGAGI. This CDR3 region has 14 residues. The V end was cut by 4 bases, the J end by 3 bases, with 12 bases between. CDR3 protein: CASSLQNSHYGYTF. CDR3 coding DNA: TGTGCCAGCAGTTTACAGAATTCTCACTATGGCTACACCTTC.

The rearrangement joins TRBV18 to TRBJ1-2; 8 bases fit TRBD1. The CDR3 covers 17 residues. J lost 4 bases, V lost 4 bases, and 14 bases had no gene match. Germline CDR1 and CDR2: KGHSH and LQKENI. For the CDR3, the DNA is TGTGCCAGCTCACGAACTACACCGGGACAGGACCGCTATGGCTACACCTTC. Residues: CASSRTTPGQDRYGYTF.

The rearrangement links TRBV15 to TRBJ2-5; perhaps TRBD1 as D (5 bases). The ends were cut back, 3 bases at V and 1 base at J, with 12 bases in the middle. Germline CDR1 LNHNV, CDR2 YYDKDF (reference sequence). This CDR3 is built from 15 residues. The CDR3 DNA reads as TGTGCCACCAGCAGTAAGGGGTTTGTCCAAGAGACCCAGTACTTC. This sequence encodes CATSSKGFVQETQYF.

The chain recombines TRBV6-1 with TRBJ1-3; the D is unclear. Trimming cost V 0 bases and J 4 bases, with 4 bases left between them. This CDR3 is 13 amino acids long. The V gene's germline CDR1 is MNHNS and CDR2 SASEGT. The CDR3 DNA is TGTGCCAGCAGTGAAGCCCAGGGAAACACCATATATTTT. Its translation: CASSEAQGNTIYF.

The chain couples TRBV14 to TRBJ1-1, with TRBD1 as a possible D gene (5 bases). The CDR3 has 13 amino acids. Trimming pared 2 bases from V and 1 base from J, leaving 5 bases between. CDR1 is SGHDN and CDR2 is FVKESK in the germline V gene. The CDR3 protein is CASSQQGNTEAFF. The CDR3 nucleotides read TGTGCCAGCAGCCAACAGGGGAACACTGAAGCTTTCTTT.

This clone was seen a single time. This chain links TRBV7-3 with TRBJ2-1; D uncertain. The CDR3 contains 16 residues. Deletions cut 2 bases from V and 5 bases from J, with 16 bases between. Germline loops: CDR1 SGHTA, CDR2 FQGTGA. The CDR3 sequence is CASSLRGQLGNNEQFF. CDR3 coding DNA: TGTGCCAGCAGCTTACGTGGCCAGTTGGGTAACAATGAGCAGTTCTTC.

V and J are TRBV6-1 and TRBJ2-5; weak D call: TRBD1 (5 bases). Between the trimmed V and J ends, which lost 6 bases and 4 bases, there was a span of 15 bases. The CDR3 is 14 residues long. Per the germline V gene, CDR1 is MNHNS and CDR2 is SASEGT. The CDR3 DNA reads as TGTGCCAGCAGCGGTTGGCAGGGTCGAGAGACCCAGTACTTC. Its protein is CASSGWQGRETQYF.

This chain uses TRBV5-4 with TRBJ1-5; no firm D call. The CDR3 has 13 amino acids. V was trimmed by 0 bases and J by 7 bases, leaving 8 bases between them. The V gene's germline CDR1 is SGHNT and CDR2 YYREEE (reference sequence). The DNA of the CDR3 is TGTGCCAGCAGCTTGGGTGAGAGCCAGCCCCAGCATTTT. Translation: CASSLGESQPQHF.

In DNA form, the CDR3 reads TGTGCCAGCAGCGCCCCAGGGGGCGGCGTAGGGACCCAGTACTTC. Residues: CASSAPGGGVGTQYF. The chain carries TRBV9 and TRBJ2-5, with 8 bases fitting TRBD1. V lost 3 bases, J lost 7 bases, and 11 bases stayed unmatched. This CDR3 contains 15 residues. The germline CDR1 and CDR2 sequences are SGDLS and YYNGEE.

V usage is TRBV18 and J usage is TRBJ1-1; D is uncertain. Germline CDR1 is KGHSH and CDR2 is LQKENI. Trimming left V 1 base short and J 3 bases short, with 9 bases between. This CDR3 comprises 14 residues. This CDR3 reads CASSPRRADTEAFF. As DNA, the CDR3 is TGTGCCAGCTCACCACGAAGGGCGGACACTGAAGCTTTCTTT.

The chain recombines TRBV4-1 with TRBJ2-3; 7 positions agree with TRBD2. Looked up from germline, CDR1 is MGHRA and CDR2 is YSYEKL. Trimming took 3 bases from V and 3 from J; bases not matched to a gene: 9. The CDR3 contains 16 residues. The CDR3 coding sequence is TGCGCCAGCAGCCAGGTTTATGGGGGGGTAACAGATACGCAGTATTTT. Translating it yields CASSQVYGGVTDTQYF.

This chain links TRBV19 with TRBJ2-7, with TRBD2 as a possible D gene (6 bases). This CDR3 has 15 amino acids. Germline loops: CDR1 LNHDA, CDR2 SQIVND (reference sequence). Trimming cost V 5 bases and J 3 bases, with 17 bases left between them. The CDR3 coding sequence is TGTGCCAGTAGTCCCGCCGGGAGTCCACGCTACGAGCAGTACTTC. It specifies CASSPAGSPRYEQYF.